Below, 8 T cell receptor beta chains from the same sample are listed, as sequenced in a study of vaccination effects on CD4 cells after COVID-19. Here immunoSEQ multiplex PCR was the method, and the copy in TCRdb shows in-frame clones only, minus some. The sample lists about 46,000 clones; roughly 72% were seen once. Isolation of CD4+ T cells took place after about nine days of culture. Their target antigens are unknown. Here the sequenced sample was CD4+ T cells from PBMCs cultured without peptide, taken before COVID-19 vaccination. The receptors derive from a human donor who had a prior SARS-CoV-2 infection.

The chain carries TRBV2 and TRBJ1-5, with D uncertain. The germline gives CDR1 SNHLY, CDR2 FYNNEI. The CDR3 contains 14 residues. The V gene lost 0 bases and the J gene lost 13 bases, with 16 bases spanning the gap. CDR3 protein: CASSEAFRTDTQHF. The CDR3 DNA sequence: TGTGCCAGCAGTGAAGCGTTTAGAACAGACACGCAGCATTTT.

The chain joins TRBV6-2 or TRBV6-3 to TRBJ2-5; 15 bases agree with TRBD2. CDR3 length: 17 amino acids. Trimming cost V 5 bases and J 4 bases; bases outside gene matches: 8. The germline CDR1 and CDR2 sequences are MNHEY and SVGEGT. The CDR3 DNA reads TGTGCCAGCAGTGGGCCACGGACTAGCGGGGGGGCAGAGACCCAGTACTTC. As protein: CASSGPRTSGGAETQYF.

The chain recombines TRBV7-3 with TRBJ1-1; the match to TRBD1 covers 9 bases. The trim removed 2 bases at V and 11 bases at J, leaving 12 bases unmatched. CDR1 SGHTA and CDR2 FQGTGA come from the germline V gene. The CDR3 runs to 15 residues. The CDR3 DNA is TGTGCCAGCAGCTTACGGGGGACAGGGTTAACTAAGGCTTTCTTT. It translates to CASSLRGTGLTKAFF.

The CDR3 loop reads CASSAGQGRGQGTEAFF. DNA for the CDR3: TGTGCCAGCAGCGCGGGACAGGGCAGGGGGCAGGGCACTGAAGCTTTCTTT. The V and J genes are TRBV5-4 and TRBJ1-1, with 9 bases that match TRBD1. Losses at the gene ends were 4 bases for V and 4 bases for J; bases not matched to a gene: 14. The CDR3 has 17 amino acids. CDR1 SGHNT and CDR2 YYREEE come from the germline V gene (reference sequence).

The rearrangement links TRBV19 to TRBJ2-7, with D possibly TRBD1 on 5 matching bases. The germline V gene has CDR1 LNHDA and CDR2 SQIVND (reference sequence). V lost 5 bases, J lost 5 bases, and 13 bases lay in between. The CDR3 contains 13 residues. CDR3 DNA: TGTGCCAGTAGTTACAGGCGTCGCGACGAGCAGTACTTC. It yields the protein CASSYRRRDEQYF.

The rearrangement links TRBV7-2 to TRBJ2-3; 11 nucleotides align to TRBD2. The CDR3 has 16 residues. The V and J ends lost 3 bases and 4 bases, in that order; junction bases with no gene match: 6. The germline gives CDR1 SGHTA, CDR2 FQGNSA. CDR3 sequence reads: CASSLTGLADSDTQYF. CDR3 in DNA: TGTGCCAGCAGCTTGACGGGACTAGCGGATTCAGATACGCAGTATTTT.

The gene calls are TRBV12-5 and TRBJ2-5, with D maybe TRBD1 (6 bases). Germline-derived CDR1 and CDR2 are LGHNT and FRNRAP. Trimming took off 4 bases at V and 5 bases at J, with 14 bases between the two ends. The CDR3 totals 14 residues. The CDR3 region is CASGSTGKGETQYF. CDR3 sequence (DNA): TGTGCTAGTGGTTCGACAGGCAAAGGGGAGACCCAGTACTTC.

This chain joins TRBV6-2 or TRBV6-3 and TRBJ1-5; the D is unclear. CDR1 MNHEY and CDR2 SVGEGT come from the germline V gene. There are 13 residues in the CDR3. V lost 5 bases and J 9 bases, leaving 14 bases between the germline ends. CDR3 protein: CASSTPMGGPQHF. Written as DNA, the CDR3 is TGTGCCAGCAGTACCCCCATGGGAGGGCCCCAGCATTTT.